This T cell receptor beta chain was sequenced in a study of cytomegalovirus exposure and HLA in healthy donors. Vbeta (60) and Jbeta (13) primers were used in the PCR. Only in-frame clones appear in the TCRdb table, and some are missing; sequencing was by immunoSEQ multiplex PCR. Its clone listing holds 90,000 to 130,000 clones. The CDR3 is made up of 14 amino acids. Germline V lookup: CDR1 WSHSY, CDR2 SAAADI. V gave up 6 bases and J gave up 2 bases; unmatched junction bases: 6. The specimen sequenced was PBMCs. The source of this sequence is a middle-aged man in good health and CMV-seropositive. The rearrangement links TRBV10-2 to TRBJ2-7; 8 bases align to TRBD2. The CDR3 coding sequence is TGCGCCAGCAGGGGACTAGTCGGGGCCTACGAGCAGTACTTC. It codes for CASRGLVGAYEQYF.